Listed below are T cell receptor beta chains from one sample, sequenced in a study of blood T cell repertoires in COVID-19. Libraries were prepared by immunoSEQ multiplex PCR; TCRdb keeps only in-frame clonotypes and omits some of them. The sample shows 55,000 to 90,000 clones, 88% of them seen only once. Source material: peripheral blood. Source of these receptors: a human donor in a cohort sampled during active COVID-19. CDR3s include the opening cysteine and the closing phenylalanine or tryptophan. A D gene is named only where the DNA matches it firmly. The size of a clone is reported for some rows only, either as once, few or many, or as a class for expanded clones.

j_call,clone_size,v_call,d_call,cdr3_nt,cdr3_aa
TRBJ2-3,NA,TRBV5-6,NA,TGTGCCAGCAGCTGGGGGGGGGCGAGCACAGATACGCAGTATTTT,CASSWGGASTDTQYF
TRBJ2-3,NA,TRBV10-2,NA,TGCGCCAGCAGTCCTAGTACAGATACGCAGTATTTT,CASSPSTDTQYF
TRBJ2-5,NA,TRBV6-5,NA,TGTGCCAGCAGTTGGACAGTCCAAGAGACCCAGTACTTC,CASSWTVQETQYF
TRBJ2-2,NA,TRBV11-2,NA,TGTGCCAGCAGCCCGGGAAGGGTAGGGACCGGGGAGCTGTTTTTT,CASSPGRVGTGELFF
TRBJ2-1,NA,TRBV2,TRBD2,TGTGCCAGCGGCAAGACTAGCCATGAGCAGTTCTTC,CASGKTSHEQFF
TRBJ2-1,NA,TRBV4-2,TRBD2,TGTGCCAGCAGCCAAGAGGGCGGGAGAGGGGATGAGCAGTTCTTC,CASSQEGGRGDEQFF
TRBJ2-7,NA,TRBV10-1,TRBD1,TGCGCCAGCAGTGAGGAGGGGACGACAGGGCCCAACGAGCAGTACTTC,CASSEEGTTGPNEQYF
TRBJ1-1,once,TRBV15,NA,TGTGCCACCAGCGTACAGGGCATGAACACTGAAGCTTTCTTT,CATSVQGMNTEAFF
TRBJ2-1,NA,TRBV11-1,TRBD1,TGTGCCAGCAGCTTCACAGGGGACAATGAGCAGTTCTTC,CASSFTGDNEQFF
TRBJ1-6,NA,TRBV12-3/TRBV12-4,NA,TGTGCCAGCAGTCCAGGGAATTCACCCCTCCACTTT,CASSPGNSPLHF
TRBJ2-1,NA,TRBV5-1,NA,TGCGCCAGCAGCTTGGTCCCAGGTCAGGACAATGAGCAGTTCTTC,CASSLVPGQDNEQFF
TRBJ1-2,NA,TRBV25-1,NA,TGTGCCAGCTCCGGACAGTACTATGGCTACACCTTC,CASSGQYYGYTF
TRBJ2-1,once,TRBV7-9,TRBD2,TGTGCCAGCAGCTTAGTAACGGGAGGGCCTGGCCTTGAGCAGTTCTTC,CASSLVTGGPGLEQFF
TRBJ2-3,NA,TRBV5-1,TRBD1,TGCGCCAGCAGCTTGGGGGGACAGGGGAACGCAGATACGCAGTATTTT,CASSLGGQGNADTQYF
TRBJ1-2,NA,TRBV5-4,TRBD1,TGTGCCAGCAGCCTGGGACAGTCCTATGGCTACACCTTC,CASSLGQSYGYTF
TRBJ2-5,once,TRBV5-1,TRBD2,TGCGCCAGCAGCCCTGGGACTAGCGGGACGGGGGAGACCCAGTACTTC,CASSPGTSGTGETQYF
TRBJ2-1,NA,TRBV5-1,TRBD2,TGCGCCAGCAGCTTTGGACTAGCGGGCCTTGATGAGCAGTTCTTC,CASSFGLAGLDEQFF
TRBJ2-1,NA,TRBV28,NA,TGTGCCAGCAGTTTATTCACAGGGAGCAATGAGCAGTTCTTC,CASSLFTGSNEQFF
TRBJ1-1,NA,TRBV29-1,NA,TGCAGCGTTGTATTATCAGAGAACACTGAAGCTTTCTTT,CSVVLSENTEAFF
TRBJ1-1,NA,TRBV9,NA,TGTGCCAGCAGCTTACGACAGGACACTGAAGCTTTCTTT,CASSLRQDTEAFF
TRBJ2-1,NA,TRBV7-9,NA,TGTGCCAGCAGCTTAGGGAGTGCGAGGAATGAGCAGTTCTTC,CASSLGSARNEQFF
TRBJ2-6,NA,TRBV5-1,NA,TGCGCCAGCAGCTTGTATTCTGGGGCCAACGTCCTGACTTTC,CASSLYSGANVLTF
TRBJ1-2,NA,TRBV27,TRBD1,TGTGCCAGCAGTTCTAAAGCGGGACAGGGTCATGGCTACACCTTC,CASSSKAGQGHGYTF
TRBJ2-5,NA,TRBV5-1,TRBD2,TGCGCCAGCAGCTTGTTGACTAGCGGCCAAGAGACCCAGTACTTC,CASSLLTSGQETQYF
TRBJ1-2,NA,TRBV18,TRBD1,TGTGCCAGCTCTCTCGGGACAGCGTATGGCTACACCTTC,CASSLGTAYGYTF
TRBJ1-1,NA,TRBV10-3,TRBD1,TGTGCCATAACGCTGGGACAGGGTTCTGAAGCTTTCTTT,CAITLGQGSEAFF
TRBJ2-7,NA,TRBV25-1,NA,TGTGCCAGCGGTGCCCAGGGTAGGGGGTCCTACGAGCAGTACTTC,CASGAQGRGSYEQYF
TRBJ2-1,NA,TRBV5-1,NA,TGCGCCAGCAGCTTGACGGAAGAGACTTACAATGAGCAGTTCTTC,CASSLTEETYNEQFF